This TCR beta chain was profiled in a study of OX40 agonist ivuxolimab in advanced cancers. TCRdb's table, derived via immunoSEQ multiplex PCR, lists solely in-frame clones and lacks some. The data show tens of thousands of clones, 85% to 95% seen once. Study-wide results and caveats: A proportion of nonresponders additionally exhibited low normalized T-cell clonal expansion.

The ends were cut back, 0 bases at V and 7 bases at J, with 10 bases in the middle. The CDR3 is made up of 15 amino acids. Per the germline V gene, CDR1 is MGHRA and CDR2 is YSYEKL. As regards this clone: The antigen is unknown.

The clonotype comes from an adult with an advanced solid tumor such as melanoma, head and neck, liver or kidney cancer. The V gene is TRBV4-1, the J gene TRBJ1-6, with unresolved D. Sequences were derived from CD4+ or CD8+ T cells sorted from blood, sampled in a trial of the OX40 agonist ivuxolimab. The DNA of the CDR3 is TGCGCCAGCAGCCAAGATGATGGGATAAATTCACCCCTCCACTTT. This codes for CASSQDDGINSPLHF.